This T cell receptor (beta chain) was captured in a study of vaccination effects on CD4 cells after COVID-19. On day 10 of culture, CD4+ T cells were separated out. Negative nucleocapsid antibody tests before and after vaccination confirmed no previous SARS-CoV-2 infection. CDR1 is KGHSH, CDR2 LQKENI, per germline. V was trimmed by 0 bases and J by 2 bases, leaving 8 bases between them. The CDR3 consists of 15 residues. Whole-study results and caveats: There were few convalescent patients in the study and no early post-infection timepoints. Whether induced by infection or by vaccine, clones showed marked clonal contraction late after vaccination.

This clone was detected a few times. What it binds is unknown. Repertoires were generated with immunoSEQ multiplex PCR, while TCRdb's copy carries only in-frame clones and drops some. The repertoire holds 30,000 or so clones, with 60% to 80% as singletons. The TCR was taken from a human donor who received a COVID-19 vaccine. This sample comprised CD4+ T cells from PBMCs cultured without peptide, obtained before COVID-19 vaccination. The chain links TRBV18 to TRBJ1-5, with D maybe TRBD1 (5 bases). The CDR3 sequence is CASSPPGLGNQPQHF. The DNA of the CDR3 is TGTGCCAGCTCACCACCGGGACTGGGCAATCAGCCCCAGCATTTT.